A selection of T cell receptor beta chains follows, all from one sample in a study of identifying expanded T cells in peripheral blood. Measured with immunoSEQ multiplex PCR; TCRdb has only the in-frame clones, and not every one. Here the sample spans approximately 94,000 clones, about 87% being singletons. The sample was blood. The origin of the receptors is a person between 18 and 69 years old in good health. Each CDR3 is given without its conserved first and last residue. Fields, in order: V gene, J gene, clone size, D gene, CDR3 protein. The D gene is left open where the match is weak. Size tells how often a clone was seen (once, few, many) or the class of an expanded clone, and some rows leave it out.

TRBV18	TRBJ2-1	.	TRBD1	ASSRRDRGLDEQF
TRBV18	TRBJ1-1	.	TRBD1	ASSPPAGGSHTEAF
TRBV10-3	TRBJ1-4	.	.	AISESGPNEKLF
TRBV10-1	TRBJ2-1	.	.	ASSEQVYNEQF
TRBV5-6	TRBJ2-3	.	TRBD2	ASSSIARTRNSDTQY
TRBV2	TRBJ2-7	once	.	ASKGTVSSYEQY
TRBV10-2	TRBJ2-1	.	.	ASTETSSYNEQF
TRBV19	TRBJ1-1	.	TRBD1	ASSVGQQNTEAF
TRBV6-5	TRBJ2-7	.	TRBD1	ASSYRQGAPYEQY
TRBV5-1	TRBJ2-3	.	TRBD2	ASSSGPIGTSANTQY
TRBV5-1	TRBJ1-1	.	.	ASSLSSGVGNTEAF
TRBV12-5	TRBJ2-3	.	.	ASGTAGLLDTQY
TRBV4-1	TRBJ2-3	.	.	ASSQDQSTDTQY
TRBV5-5	TRBJ1-3	.	.	ASSFYLPEGNTIY
TRBV4-2	TRBJ2-7	.	TRBD1	ASSQEAGTDYEQY
TRBV4-2	TRBJ1-1	.	TRBD1	ASSQVRQGERLNTEAF
TRBV30	TRBJ1-2	few	.	AWSVGPGADLYGYT
TRBV7-3	TRBJ2-7	.	TRBD2	ASSSVSGSGEQY
TRBV11-2	TRBJ2-3	.	.	ASSLDGRRQY
TRBV19	TRBJ2-7	once	TRBD1	ASSPGQGSAYEQY
TRBV7-9	TRBJ1-1	.	TRBD1	ASSRTGGLTEAF
TRBV11-3	TRBJ2-1	.	TRBD2	ASSLSRGGASYNEQF
TRBV6-5	TRBJ1-2	.	.	ASSTAPRKHGYT
TRBV6-4	TRBJ2-1	.	.	ASSDGIYRQF
TRBV18	TRBJ2-5	.	.	ASSPLDVEETQY
TRBV11-2	TRBJ2-2	.	.	ASSLDRAGPGELF
TRBV6-1	TRBJ1-3	.	.	ASSEIGQGGNTIY
TRBV7-7	TRBJ2-6	.	.	ASSPGQGGDTGANVLT
TRBV15	TRBJ2-7	.	.	ATSRHSDRDYEQY
TRBV30	TRBJ1-1	.	TRBD1	AWWPGQVVTEAF
TRBV4-1	TRBJ1-5	.	TRBD1	ASSPGQGQSQPQH
TRBV9	TRBJ2-7	.	TRBD2	ASSTQGREGQYEQY
TRBV29-1	TRBJ2-7	.	TRBD2	SVEVTSGSYEQY
TRBV2	TRBJ1-2	few	.	ASSVGGDYGYT
TRBV5-1	TRBJ1-2	.	.	ASSLDRARSYGYT
TRBV12-5	TRBJ2-3	.	TRBD2	ASGLAGGRGTDTQY
TRBV7-2	TRBJ2-2	.	.	ASSLEGGAGTGELF
TRBV15	TRBJ1-5	.	.	ATSTAEGNQPQH
TRBV5-5	TRBJ1-2	.	.	ASSPGQTYGYT
TRBV6-1	TRBJ1-6	.	.	ASIGHSPLH
TRBV19	TRBJ1-1	.	TRBD1	ASSIDPATGETGGTEAF
TRBV7-2	TRBJ1-3	.	.	ASSSGPYSGNTIY
TRBV5-1	TRBJ2-5	.	TRBD2	ASSWGGSGETQY
TRBV14	TRBJ1-2	.	.	ASSHSGGGLRGYT
TRBV7-9	TRBJ2-7	.	TRBD1	ASSLDRGYEQY
TRBV7-9	TRBJ1-1	.	.	ASSTVWGARTEAF
TRBV11-2	TRBJ1-1	.	.	ASSLEYRGAF
TRBV10-2	TRBJ2-5	.	.	ASSDNGQETQY
TRBV29-1	TRBJ2-4	.	TRBD2	SVVLAGAQNIQY
TRBV19	TRBJ1-1	.	.	ASSNGRTEAF
TRBV11-3	TRBJ1-1	.	TRBD1	ASGQGMNTEAF
TRBV5-5	TRBJ1-1	.	.	ASSSWTVNTEAF
TRBV29-1	TRBJ1-1	.	.	SVLRGSTEAF
TRBV5-6	TRBJ1-2	few	TRBD1	ASSWGTGGHLEGYT
TRBV5-6	TRBJ2-1	.	TRBD2	ASSSLAGSLDEQF
TRBV9	TRBJ2-3	few	.	ASSVEQWGGGTDTQY
TRBV5-8	TRBJ2-6	once	TRBD2	ASGSGGRSTGANVLT
TRBV2	TRBJ1-6	few	.	ASSDAGWTHNSPLH
TRBV25-1	TRBJ1-1	.	.	ASRWADTEAF
TRBV5-1	TRBJ1-2	.	.	ASSLGGGRNYGYT